This entry features one T cell receptor beta chain sequence. Its antigen is not yet known. Per-base quality was not reported, and no clone a single base away is much larger than it. TCR CDR3 regions were amplified from genomic DNA by multiplex PCR using the deep immunoSEQ assay. For each cell subset, the extracted genomic DNA was distributed evenly across all wells of several immunoSEQ 96-well plates, and each plate served as one replicate. For sorted subsets, roughly 200 ng of genomic DNA, equivalent to roughly 30,000 T cell genomes, went into each replicate PCR. The purified libraries were quantified using a Qubit 3.0 fluorometer, sized with a Bioanalyzer 2100, and then quantified again using the KAPA Library Quantification kit. Each immunoSEQ 96-well plate was sequenced on its own single-read 150-cycle Illumina NextSeq 550 flow cell. The authors' pipeline ran thus. Because only junctional sequences without quality scores were contained in the immunoSEQ output, filtering matching that applied to full-length reads could not be performed. Sequences were annotated with PyIR, a Python wrapper for IgBLAST v1.9, using IMGT germline references to assign V/J genes and CDR3. Any read was removed if the V/J assignment was weak (E-value above 1e-6), the CDR3 was missing, or the read contained stop codons, out-of-frame junctions, or ambiguous translated residues. V3J clonotypes were defined as sequences sharing the same inferred V gene, J gene, and CDR3 amino acid sequence. Percentage overlap between repertoires was computed as shared unique clonotypes divided by the size of the smaller repertoire. Repertoire richness was assessed with RTK rarefaction, the Chao1 estimator, and Recon v2.1 estimates of unobserved clonotypes. For all TCRbeta clonotypes obtained by the gDNA method from several donors, generation probabilities were computed with OLGA. TCRdb mirrors the immuneACCESS table, restricted to in-frame sequences. Some clones are absent from its copies; in checked studies, under half trace to an unresolved V gene, and the reason for the others is unknown. For V, J and clone size, that table is used; D and trimming come from the DNA. For this sample the table gives under 2.5 million clones, of which around 93% were detected only once. Jointly, the top ten make up approximately 0.4% of the sample.

This entry comes from a study of shared clonotypes between healthy human individuals (dated by TCRdb to 2019 to 2021). Some background on the complete study: A few men and two women, aged 18 to 49 years, made up the cohort. Libraries were prepared and TCR repertoires were sequenced by different laboratories using diverse techniques, in order to increase sequencing depth and limit assay-specific biases. For each donor, CD4 naive and CD4 memory were each run on three plates, CD8 naive on two plates, and CD8 memory on one plate. Each donor's leukapheresis produced roughly between roughly 0.85 and 9.5 billion PBMCs. The study deeply sequenced blood TCR repertoires of 5 or 6 healthy adults to estimate repertoire size and the extent of clonotype sharing between individuals.

What the work shows at the level of the full study, not this receptor alone: Based on pairwise subsampling, the degree of clonotype sharing among donors was expected to be affected by sequencing depth. Rarefaction of sorted-subset datasets indicated incomplete sequencing despite the large sequencing depth. Sampling was restricted to blood, and TCR repertoires in tissue are likely to differ from TCR repertoires in blood. Clonotypes shared by all four sorted-subset donors showed higher generation probabilities than non-shared clonotypes. Naive subsets generally had larger estimated clonotype richness than memory subsets did. The small number of donors limited the genetic and exposure-history diversity represented. When a few donors were compared, the shared fraction of clonotypes was about 5% for naive CD4, around 3.6% for naive CD8, more than 2% for memory CD4, and roughly 0.4% for memory CD8.

Healthy HIV-negative adults with no recently reported acute infections or vaccinations were included as donors. Every donor was a Caucasian adult residing in Nashville, Tennessee, USA. CD4+ T cells were enriched by magnetic negative selection; naive cells were then positively selected on CD45RA, and the negative fraction formed the memory subset. After blood collection by leukapheresis, PBMCs were isolated using Ficoll-Histopaque density gradient centrifugation and then cryopreserved in the vapor phase of liquid nitrogen. Analytical flow cytometry was used to check the purity and quantity of every magnetically sorted T cell population. Genomic DNA was isolated from every sorted fraction and measured by UV absorbance on a Nanodrop 2000c. From cysteine to phenylalanine, the CDR3 is 16 amino acids long. The sequence is cut down to CDR3 DNA, 48 bases in frame from base 1. V loses 1 base of germline sequence and J loses 0 bases, and the interval between the two ends is 9 bases. From the germline V gene (reference sequence), CDR1 is LNHNV and CDR2 is YYDKDF.

The sequence derives from a man aged 18 to 30 in good health. Some clones in this sample may be carry-over from other donors' samples. The rearranged segments are TRBV15 and TRBJ2-2; no D gene can be assigned with confidence. Sequencing was done on a sample of naive CD4+ T cells from PBMCs. The cell subset or site label here, explained by the study, means: CD45RA+ positively selected. The bases are TGTGCCACCAGCAGAGTTAACAGCGCGAACACCGGGGAGCTGTTTTTT. Translated, it reads CATSRVNSANTGELFF.